The 27 T cell receptor beta chains given below trace back to one sample, sequenced in a study of identical twins listed by TCRdb under 2016. The library relied on 5' RACE. TCRdb lists the instrument as Illumina HiSeq 2000. Using fastp at Q25 and MiXCR, TCRdb reprocessed the public reads and kept productive beta chains. A single entry per CDR3 protein holds the most common genes and DNA from its merged rows. Across this sample there are around 530,000 distinct CDR3 sequences, with about 15% seen only once. Of the sample, around 0.48% falls within the top ten clones. This same sample was also taken into another study, of yellow fever vaccine responses in identical twins.

Sequencing used CD4+ T cells sorted from blood. Every receptor here comes from a woman aged 18-29 years in good health.

This clonotype has just a few counts. V and J are TRBV28 and TRBJ2-4, with 10 bases identical to TRBD2. Germline lookup yields CDR1 MDHEN and CDR2 SYDVKM. Trimming removed 6 bases from V and 2 bases from J; junction bases left unmatched: 10. The CDR3 is 17 residues long. As DNA, the CDR3 is TGTGCCAGCAGCGCCCCAGGTAGCGGGAGGTCCAAAAACATTCAGTACTTC. Its translation: CASSAPGSGRSKNIQYF.

Many counts were recorded for this clonotype. The chain carries TRBV20-1 and TRBJ2-5; the D gene is possibly TRBD1 (5 bases). V shed 5 bases and J shed 1 base, with 11 bases lying between them. The V gene's germline CDR1 is DFQATT and CDR2 SNEGSKA (reference sequence). The CDR3 is made up of 13 amino acids. This CDR3 is CSAPGPGQETQYF. The CDR3, as DNA: TGCAGTGCTCCAGGGCCAGGCCAAGAGACCCAGTACTTC.

The chain couples TRBV18 to TRBJ2-7, with D perhaps TRBD2 (5 bases). Between the trimmed V and J ends, which lost 1 base and 1 base, there was a span of 11 bases. Germline CDR1 KGHSH, CDR2 LQKENI. The CDR3 spans 15 residues. The CDR3 spells CASSPQEGLSYEQYF. The DNA of the CDR3 is TGTGCCAGCTCACCACAAGAAGGACTTTCCTACGAGCAGTACTTC.

This clonotype occurred a few times. The genes are TRBV12-3 or TRBV12-4 and TRBJ1-2, with D tentatively TRBD1 (6 bases). The CDR3 totals 15 residues. The V end lost 6 bases, the J end lost 3 bases, and 17 bases lay between the germline ends. CDR3 sequence (DNA): TGTGCCAGCAGCCTCCTCCGGGGGCGGGACTATGGCTACACCTTC. It specifies CASSLLRGRDYGYTF.

The chain couples TRBV10-3 to TRBJ2-7; 7 bases map to TRBD1. CDR3 length: 12 residues. V shed 9 bases and J 2 bases; nucleotides not matched to a gene: 4. Germline V lookup: CDR1 ENHRY, CDR2 SYGVKD. This CDR3 is CAIGDSTYEQYV. As DNA, the CDR3 is TGTGCCATAGGGGACAGTACCTACGAGCAGTACGTC.

This chain joins TRBV12-3 or TRBV12-4 and TRBJ2-5; D might be TRBD1 (6 bases). This CDR3 contains 16 residues. Deletions cut 7 bases from V and 0 bases from J, with 18 bases between. CDR3 DNA sequence: TGTGCCAGCACCCCGACAGGCCACCTCTACCAAGAGACCCAGTACTTC. Translated: CASTPTGHLYQETQYF.

This clonotype showed up just a few times. The rearrangement uses TRBV5-1 and TRBJ2-1; TRBD2 might be the D (5 bases). The V end lost 2 bases, the J end lost 1 base, and 7 bases lay between the germline ends. Germline-derived CDR1 and CDR2 are SGHRS and YFSETQ. The CDR3 length is 14 residues. The CDR3 loop is CASSLQRSYNEQFF. The CDR3 DNA sequence: TGCGCCAGCAGCTTACAGCGGTCCTACAATGAGCAGTTCTTC.

This clonotype has only a few counts. This sequence joins TRBV29-1 and TRBJ1-3; possibly TRBD1 for D (6 bases). Germline V gene sequence: CDR1 SQVTM, CDR2 ANQGSEA. V lost 5 bases, J lost 3 bases, and 14 bases lay in between. This CDR3 spans 14 amino acids. This CDR3 reads CSVTGTTIGNTIYF. As DNA, the CDR3 is TGCAGCGTTACCGGGACAACCATTGGAAACACCATATATTTT. The full variable domain, rest sourced from reference TRBV29-1 and TRBJ1-3, is SAVISQKPSRDICQRGTSLTIQCQVDSQVTMMFWYRQQPGQSLTLIATANQGSEATYESGFVIDKFPISRPNLTFSTLTVSNMSPEDSSIYLCSVTGTTIGNTIYFGEGSWLTVV.

In this sample, this clonotype turned up a few times. V usage is TRBV5-1 and J usage is TRBJ2-2; 14 bases line up with TRBD2. Germline values: CDR1 SGHRS, CDR2 YFSETQ. The ends lost 4 bases at V and 3 bases at J; junction bases unmatched: 5. This CDR3 has 17 amino acids. This CDR3 reads CASSPGLAGAYTGELFF. The CDR3 DNA is TGCGCCAGCAGCCCGGGACTAGCGGGGGCTTACACCGGGGAGCTGTTTTTT.

The chain has TRBV18 and TRBJ2-5; a possible D gene is TRBD2 (5 bases). This CDR3 contains 14 residues. Germline CDR1 is KGHSH and CDR2 is LQKENI. Trimming removed 2 bases at V and 2 bases at J, with 9 bases between. The CDR3 region has the DNA TGTGCCAGCTCACCAAACGGGAAGCAAGAGACCCAGTACTTC. This translates into CASSPNGKQETQYF.

The V call is TRBV7-9, the J call TRBJ1-4; TRBD1 agrees at 8 bases. This CDR3 contains 15 residues. Germline V gene sequence: CDR1 SEHNR, CDR2 FQNEAQ (reference sequence). V gave up 1 base and J gave up 6 bases; unmatched junction bases: 4. The CDR3 sequence is CASSLGPGGDEKLFF. For the CDR3, the DNA is TGTGCCAGCAGCTTAGGCCCAGGGGGCGATGAAAAACTGTTTTTT.

This clonotype appeared a few times. DNA for the CDR3: TGTGCCAGCAGCCCTCTCCCCGGGACTAACAATGAGCAGTTCTTC. Amino acids: CASSPLPGTNNEQFF. The V and J genes are TRBV3-1 and TRBJ2-1; TRBD2 agrees at 7 bases. The CDR3 has 15 residues. Germline V gene data show CDR1 as LGHDT and CDR2 as YNNKEL (reference sequence). V dropped 4 bases and J dropped 5; count of bases not matched to a gene: 8.

This clonotype occurred a few times. This chain connects TRBV6-1 to TRBJ2-1, with 7 bases identical to TRBD2. V was clipped by 3 bases and J by 9 bases; unmatched bases: 11. CDR1 MNHNS and CDR2 SASEGT come from the germline V gene. CDR3 length equals 15 residues. CDR3 nucleotide sequence: TGTGCCAGCAGTGACATTGCGGGAGTGTCGGGTGAGCAGTTCTTC. Its protein is CASSDIAGVSGEQFF.

With regard to this clonotype: A read error is likely, as this CDR3 ends without the conserved phenylalanine or tryptophan. The limits of the CDR3 on the DNA are not certain, so only TCRdb's listed CDR3 is given. The chain uses TRBV7-9 and TRBJ2-7; the DNA was not used to check the table's D call, TRBD1. Including both end residues, the CDR3 is 11 amino acids long. Germline V gives CDR1 SEHNR, CDR2 FQNEAQ (reference sequence). The CDR3 sequence: CASSLVGQLYL.

In its sample, this clonotype was seen a few times. The chain has TRBV11-2 and TRBJ2-7; possible D gene TRBD2, 7 bases. This CDR3 is built from 15 residues. Between the trimmed V and J ends, which lost 3 bases and 0 bases, there was a span of 12 bases. The germline CDR1 and CDR2 sequences are SGHAT and FQNNGV. CDR3: CASSFTGGFSYEQYV. The CDR3, as DNA: TGTGCCAGCAGCTTTACGGGGGGCTTCTCCTACGAGCAGTACGTC.

This rearrangement joins TRBV7-7 to TRBJ2-5; tentative D call: TRBD2 (6 bases). This CDR3 is built from 16 residues. Deletions cut 7 bases from V and 1 base from J, with 19 bases between. CDR1 is SSHAT and CDR2 is FNYEAQ in the germline V gene (reference sequence). Here the CDR3 reads CASIITGTQCQETQYF. CDR3 nucleotides: TGTGCCAGCATCATCACCGGGACTCAATGCCAAGAGACCCAGTACTTC. The full variable domain, completed using reference TRBV7-7 and TRBJ2-5, is GAGVSQSPRYKVTKRGQDVTLRCDPISSHATLYWYQQALGQGPEFLTYFNYEAQPDKSGLPSDRFSAERPEGSISTLTIQRTEQRDSAMYRCASIITGTQCQETQYFGPGTRLLVL.

This clonotype has a handful of counts. The rearrangement uses TRBV20-1 and TRBJ2-3; 8 bases map to TRBD2. Trimming cost V 2 bases and J 0 bases; bases outside gene matches: 4. Germline V gene lookup returns CDR1 DFQATT and CDR2 SNEGSKA (reference sequence). The CDR3 sequence is 15 residues long. The CDR3 loop is CSARSSGTSTDTQYF. The CDR3 DNA sequence: TGCAGTGCTAGAAGTAGCGGGACTAGCACAGATACGCAGTATTTT.

The chain uses TRBV2 and TRBJ2-5; D not certain. Trimming removed 1 base from V and 2 bases from J, with 11 bases in between. This CDR3 is built from 15 residues. Germline V lookup: CDR1 SNHLY, CDR2 FYNNEI. This chain's CDR3 is CASSEGRPIQETQYF. The CDR3 bases are TGTGCCAGCAGTGAAGGCAGACCAATACAAGAGACCCAGTACTTC.

This clonotype has a handful of counts. The J gene is TRBJ2-2, the V gene TRBV28; 9 nucleotides agree with TRBD1. Germline CDR1 reads MDHEN; CDR2 reads SYDVKM. This CDR3 spans 17 amino acids. V shed 9 bases, J shed 6 bases, and the junction held 17 bases outside the gene matches. CDR3 in amino acids: CASSRLGGTGFSGELFF. CDR3 bases: TGTGCCAGTAGCCGTTTAGGTGGGACAGGGTTTTCCGGGGAGCTGTTTTTT.

The chain links TRBV20-1 to TRBJ2-3, with TRBD2 matching over 11 bases. Germline values: CDR1 DFQATT, CDR2 SNEGSKA (reference sequence). Trimming at V came to 7 bases and at J to 7 bases, leaving 7 bases not matched to a gene. The CDR3 has 13 amino acids. CDR3 DNA: TGCAGTGTCCTGACTAGCGGGGTCTATACGCAGTATTTT. This encodes CSVLTSGVYTQYF.

CDR3 DNA sequence: TGCAGCGTTGAGGGGACAGTTGATAACACTGAAGCTTTCTTT. It codes for CSVEGTVDNTEAFF. The chain is built from TRBV29-1 and TRBJ1-1; TRBD1 aligns across 7 bases. CDR1 and CDR2 (germline): SQVTM, ANQGSEA. CDR3 length: 14 residues. With 3 bases clipped from V and 2 bases from J, the junction kept 6 bases outside the gene matches.

The chain is built from TRBV12-3 or TRBV12-4 and TRBJ1-1; D not resolved. CDR3 length: 13 residues. V was shortened by 2 bases and J by 0 bases, with 4 bases between the two germline ends. DNA of the CDR3: TGTGCCAGCAGTTTAATGGTGAACACTGAAGCTTTCTTT. It specifies CASSLMVNTEAFF.

This chain connects TRBV12-3 or TRBV12-4 to TRBJ2-1, with 10 positions matching TRBD2. V gave up 6 bases and J gave up 8 bases; unmatched junction bases: 7. The CDR3 runs 14 residues. CDR3 nucleotide sequence: TGTGCCAGCAGAGCGGGAGGGCCGTGGTATGAGCAGTTCTTC. Translation: CASRAGGPWYEQFF.

This chain uses TRBV29-1 with TRBJ1-1; the match to TRBD1 covers 7 bases. Trimming took 8 bases from V and 4 from J; bases not matched to a gene: 10. The CDR3 runs 13 residues. Germline CDR1 is SQVTM and CDR2 is ANQGSEA. Here the CDR3 DNA reads TGCAGCTCCGAGGGGGCAGGGGGCACTGAAGCTTTCTTT. Its protein product is CSSEGAGGTEAFF.

This clonotype was observed a handful of times. The chain links TRBV12-3 or TRBV12-4 to TRBJ2-1; 8 bases line up with TRBD2. This CDR3 contains 18 residues. Trimming removed 3 bases from V and 1 base from J; junction bases left unmatched: 11. The CDR3: CASSFPFTSGGSYNEQFF. CDR3 sequence (DNA): TGTGCCAGCAGTTTCCCCTTTACTAGCGGAGGTTCCTACAATGAGCAGTTCTTC.

The chain recombines TRBV6-5 with TRBJ2-3; D is perhaps TRBD2 (5 bases). The V gene's germline CDR1 is MNHEY and CDR2 SVGAGI. Trimming cost V 0 bases and J 6 bases, with 19 bases left between them. This CDR3 has 17 amino acids. The CDR3 here is CASSYSRTYPQFDTQYF. The CDR3, as DNA: TGTGCCAGCAGTTACTCCCGGACTTACCCTCAGTTTGATACGCAGTATTTT.

V usage is TRBV28 and J usage is TRBJ2-5, with D uncertain. Trimming stripped 6 bases from V and 0 bases from J, with 11 bases between. The CDR3 extends over 14 amino acids. Germline CDR1 reads MDHEN; CDR2 reads SYDVKM. The CDR3 loop is CASSPPVYQETQYF. The DNA of the CDR3 is TGTGCCAGCAGCCCACCAGTGTACCAAGAGACCCAGTACTTC.